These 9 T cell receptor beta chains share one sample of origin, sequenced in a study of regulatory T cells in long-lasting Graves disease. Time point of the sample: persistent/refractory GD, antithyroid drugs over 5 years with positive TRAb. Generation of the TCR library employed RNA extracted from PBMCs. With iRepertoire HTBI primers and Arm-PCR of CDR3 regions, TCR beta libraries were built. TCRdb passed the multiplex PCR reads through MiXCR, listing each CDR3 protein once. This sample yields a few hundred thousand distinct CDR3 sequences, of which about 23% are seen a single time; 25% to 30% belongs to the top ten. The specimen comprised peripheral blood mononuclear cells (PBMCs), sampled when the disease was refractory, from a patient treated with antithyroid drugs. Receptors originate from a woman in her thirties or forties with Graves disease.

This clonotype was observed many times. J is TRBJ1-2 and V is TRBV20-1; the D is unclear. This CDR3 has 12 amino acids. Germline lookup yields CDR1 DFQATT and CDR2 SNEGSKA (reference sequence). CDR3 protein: CSAGDQYYGYTF. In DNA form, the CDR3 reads TGCAGCGCCGGGGATCAATACTATGGCTACACCTTC.

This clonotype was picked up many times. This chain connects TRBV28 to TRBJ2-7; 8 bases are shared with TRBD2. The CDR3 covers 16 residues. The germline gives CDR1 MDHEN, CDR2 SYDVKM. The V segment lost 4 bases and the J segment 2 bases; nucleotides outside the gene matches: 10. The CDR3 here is CASSSELAESTYEQYF. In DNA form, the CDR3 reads TGTGCCAGCAGTTCAGAACTAGCGGAGTCAACCTACGAGCAGTACTTC.

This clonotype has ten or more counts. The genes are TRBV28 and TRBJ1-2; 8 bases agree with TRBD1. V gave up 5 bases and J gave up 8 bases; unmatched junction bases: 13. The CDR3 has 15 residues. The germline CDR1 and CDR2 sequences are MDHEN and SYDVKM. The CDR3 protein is CASSLYGQGERGYTF. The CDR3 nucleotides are TGTGCCAGCAGTCTATACGGACAGGGCGAAAGAGGCTACACCTTC.

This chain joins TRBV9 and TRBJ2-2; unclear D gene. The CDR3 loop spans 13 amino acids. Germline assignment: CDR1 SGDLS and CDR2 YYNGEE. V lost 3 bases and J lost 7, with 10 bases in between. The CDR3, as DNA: TGTGCCAGCAGCGAACCCCCGGGCGGGGAGCTGTTTTTT. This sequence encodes CASSEPPGGELFF.

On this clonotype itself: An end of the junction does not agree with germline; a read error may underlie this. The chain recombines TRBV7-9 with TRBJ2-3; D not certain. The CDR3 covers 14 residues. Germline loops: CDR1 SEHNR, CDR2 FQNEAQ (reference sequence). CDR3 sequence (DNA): TGTGCCAACAGCTTGAGTACGAATACAGATACGCAGTATTTT. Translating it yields CANSLSTNTDTQYF. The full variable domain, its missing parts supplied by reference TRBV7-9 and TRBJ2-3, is DTGVSQNPRHKITKRGQNVTFRCDPISEHNRLYWYRQTLGQGPEFLTYFQNEAQLEKSRLLSDRFSAERPKGSFSTLEIQRTEQGDSAMYLCANSLSTNTDTQYFGPGTRLTVL.

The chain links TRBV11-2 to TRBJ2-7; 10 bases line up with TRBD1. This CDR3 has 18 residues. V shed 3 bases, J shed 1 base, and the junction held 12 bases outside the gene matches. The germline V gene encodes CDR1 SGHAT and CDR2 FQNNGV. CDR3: CASSLRRTGGFISYEQYF. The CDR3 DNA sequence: TGTGCCAGCAGCTTGCGCCGGACAGGGGGTTTTATATCCTACGAGCAGTACTTC.

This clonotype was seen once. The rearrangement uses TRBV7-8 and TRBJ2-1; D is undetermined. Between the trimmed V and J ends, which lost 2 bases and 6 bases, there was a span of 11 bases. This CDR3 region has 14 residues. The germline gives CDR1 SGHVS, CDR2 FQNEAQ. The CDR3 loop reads CASSLRFRGNEQFF. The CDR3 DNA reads TGTGCCAGCAGCTTAAGGTTCCGTGGCAATGAGCAGTTCTTC.

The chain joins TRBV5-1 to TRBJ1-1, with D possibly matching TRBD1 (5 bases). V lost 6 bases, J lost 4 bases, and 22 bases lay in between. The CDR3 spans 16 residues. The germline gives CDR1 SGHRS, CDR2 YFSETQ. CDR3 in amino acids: CASNNPFRAGSTEAFF. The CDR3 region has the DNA TGCGCCAGCAACAACCCTTTTCGGGCAGGGAGCACTGAAGCTTTCTTT. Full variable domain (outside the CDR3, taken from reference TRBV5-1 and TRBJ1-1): KAGVTQTPRYLIKTRGQQVTLSCSPISGHRSVSWYQQTPGQGLQFLFEYFSETQRNKGNFPGRFSGRQFSNSRSEMNVSTLELGDSALYLCASNNPFRAGSTEAFFGQGTRLTVV.

CDR3 DNA sequence: TGCAGCGTTGAAGTATCGCTCCTGTACACAGATACGCAGTATTTT. Protein: CSVEVSLLYTDTQYF. The rearrangement joins TRBV29-1 to TRBJ2-3; no clear D. This CDR3 is 15 amino acids long. Germline V gene data show CDR1 as SQVTM and CDR2 as ANQGSEA. With 1 base removed from V and 2 bases from J, the gap between germline ends came to 13 bases.